Given below is one TCR beta chain in context. This clone was picked up many times. Its recognized antigen is unknown. It has no much larger one-base neighbor in the sample; base qualities were not kept. None of the patients had been given any treatment before thyroid surgery. The study retrospectively analysed patient clinical samples collected from about 2012 to 2019 using T-cell receptor beta sequencing. Library preparation was by PCR. The instrument given in TCRdb is Illumina HiSeq 4000. High-throughput sequencing was used to profile the TCR beta-chain CDR3 region of every patient. As for the original processing: CDR3 differences across clinicopathological groups were used to build a classifier for discriminating distant-metastatic papillary thyroid cancer patients. Repertoire diversity was assessed with the Shannon index, and tumor-blood repertoire similarity with the Morisita-Horn index. The public reads were quality trimmed at Q25 with fastp and then assembled into clones with MiXCR by TCRdb, keeping productive beta chains. In this record, the V and J calls reflect TCRdb's handling and not the investigators' own analysis. The sample profile shows approximately 60,000 clones; 25% to 35% of them were found once. The ten most abundant clones make up approximately 15% of the sample.

Spanning cysteine to phenylalanine, the CDR3 consists of 13 amino acids. Only the CDR3 portion is preserved as DNA: 39 bases, with reading frame beginning at the first base. CDR1 WNHNN and CDR2 SYGVQD were looked up in the germline V gene (reference sequence). Deletion took 3 bases off V and 3 bases off J, with a span of 8 bases between the germline ends. The source of the sample is a study of metastatic and nonmetastatic thyroid tumors (dated by TCRdb to 2020 to 2022). For the wider study: Repertoires from peripheral blood and from tumor or nodule tissue samples of malignant and benign thyroid patients were compared. Overall results and qualifications from the work: In both blood and tumor samples, malignant tumors were reported to have significantly higher TCR beta diversity than benign nodules.

What was sequenced was blood. This chain joins TRBV10-1 to TRBJ1-1, with the D gene call left open. The clonotype was recovered from a female donor with papillary thyroid cancer or a benign thyroid nodule (not recorded which). Some clones in this sample may be carry-over from other donors' samples. The DNA sequence is given as TGCGCCAGCAGTGATTCGAGGTACACTGAAGCTTTCTTT. This sequence encodes CASSDSRYTEAFF.